These T cell receptor beta chains were read from a single sample in a study of cytomegalovirus exposure and HLA in healthy donors. TCRdb's table, derived via immunoSEQ multiplex PCR, lists solely in-frame clones and lacks some. This repertoire shows 160,000 or so clones, around 78% found once; its top ten account for roughly 0.99%. The sample consisted of PBMCs. The origin of the receptors is a woman aged 40 to 50 in good health and CMV-seronegative. CDR3s include the opening cysteine and the closing phenylalanine or tryptophan. Each record gives: J gene, D gene, V gene, clone size, CDR3 DNA, CDR3 protein. D genes are given only for firm matches. Only some rows state a clone size, as once, few, many or a class for expanded clones.

>TRBJ2-2|TRBD1|TRBV5-1|.
TGCGCCAGCAGCCCGGGACAGCCCGGGGAGCTGTTTTTT
CASSPGQPGELFF
>TRBJ2-5|.|TRBV19|.
TGTGCCAGTAGTCCCTTGGGGGGAGTGGCGGAGACCCAGTACTTC
CASSPLGGVAETQYF
>TRBJ2-2|TRBD1|TRBV9|.
TGTGCCAGCAGCGTACAGGGGGCGAACACCGGGGAGCTGTTTTTT
CASSVQGANTGELFF
>TRBJ2-1|.|TRBV30|.
TGTGCCTCCGAGGGCCAGTTCGACAATGAGCAGTTCTTC
CASEGQFDNEQFF
>TRBJ2-1|TRBD1|TRBV11-2|.
TGTGCCAGCAGCTTAGTCGTCAGGGGGAAGCACAATGAGCAGTTCTTC
CASSLVVRGKHNEQFF
>TRBJ1-2|TRBD1|TRBV7-2|.
TGTGCCAGCAGCCGCGCCCAGGGGGCTGTCTATGGCTACACCTTC
CASSRAQGAVYGYTF
>TRBJ2-1|TRBD2|TRBV11-2|.
TGTGCCAGCAGCTTACGGCTAGCGGGAGTCAATGAGCAGTTCTTC
CASSLRLAGVNEQFF
>TRBJ1-2|TRBD1|TRBV7-9|.
TGTGCCAGCAGCCCCGGGACAGGGGGGGGTTATGGCTACACCTTC
CASSPGTGGGYGYTF
>TRBJ2-3|.|TRBV29-1|.
TGCAGCGTTGAATCTCCCGGGACATTGGGCACAGATACGCAGTATTTT
CSVESPGTLGTDTQYF
>TRBJ2-1|TRBD2|TRBV7-9|.
TGTGCCAGCAGCTTAGTGGGACTAGCGGGGAACAATGAGCAGTTCTTC
CASSLVGLAGNNEQFF
>TRBJ1-1|TRBD1|TRBV6-6|.
TGTGCCAGCACTCTCTCCGGGACAGGGGGCACTGAAGCTTTCTTT
CASTLSGTGGTEAFF
>TRBJ1-1|.|TRBV30|once
TGTGCCTGGAGTGACCTCCAGGGTGGCGGCACTGAAGCTTTCTTT
CAWSDLQGGGTEAFF
>TRBJ2-7|TRBD1|TRBV6-1|.
TGTGCCAGCGTACAGGGGAGTCCCTACGAGCAGTACTTC
CASVQGSPYEQYF
>TRBJ1-1|.|TRBV14|.
TGTGCCAGCAGCCCCCGAGTATTGAGCACTGAAGCTTTCTTT
CASSPRVLSTEAFF
>TRBJ2-1|.|TRBV29-1|.
TGCAGCGTTGAAGGGTCTGCCCTAGGAGGATCCTACAATGAGCAGTTCTTC
CSVEGSALGGSYNEQFF
>TRBJ2-3|TRBD2|TRBV27|.
TGTGCCAGCAGTTTAAGGTCTGTCTCGGGACTAGCGGGGCGCACAGATACGCAGTATTTT
CASSLRSVSGLAGRTDTQYF
>TRBJ2-5|TRBD1|TRBV7-9|few
TGTGCCAGCAGCTCCCAGGGGGCGGAAGGAGAGACCCAGTACTTC
CASSSQGAEGETQYF
>TRBJ1-2|.|TRBV29-1|once
TGCAGCGTGGAAGAACAGGGCTATGGCTACACCTTC
CSVEEQGYGYTF
>TRBJ1-1|TRBD1|TRBV7-9|.
TGTGCCAGCCTAAGATTGGGGACAGCTGAAGCTTTCTTT
CASLRLGTAEAFF
>TRBJ1-1|.|TRBV30|.
TGTGCCTGGAGTTCAGGAGGGGATACTGAAGCTTTCTTT
CAWSSGGDTEAFF
>TRBJ2-7|TRBD2|TRBV29-1|.
TGCAGCGTGGGAGCGGGAAGGTACGAGCAGTACTTC
CSVGAGRYEQYF
>TRBJ2-5|TRBD1|TRBV5-1|.
TGCGCCAGCACGCCACTGGGACAGGGTCAAGAGACCCAGTACTTC
CASTPLGQGQETQYF
>TRBJ2-5|.|TRBV28|.
TGTGCCAGCAGTTCCCCCTTTGGCGGGATGGGGGAGACCCAGTACTTC
CASSSPFGGMGETQYF
>TRBJ2-7|TRBD2|TRBV5-1|.
TGCGCCAGCAGAACCGGGACTAGTGGCGAGCAGTACTTC
CASRTGTSGEQYF
>TRBJ2-3|TRBD2|TRBV5-1|.
TGCGCCAGCAGCTTGGCGTCAGCGGGGACCACAGATACGCAGTATTTT
CASSLASAGTTDTQYF
>TRBJ1-1|.|TRBV19|.
TGTGCCAGTAGTAAGTACGTGAGAGGCACTGAAGCTTTCTTT
CASSKYVRGTEAFF
>TRBJ2-7|TRBD1|TRBV30|few
TGTGCCTGGAGTGTATCCGGGACAGACTTATACTTC
CAWSVSGTDLYF
>TRBJ1-3|.|TRBV2|few
TGTGCCAGCAGTGACTGGGGGCTTGGAAACACCATATATTTT
CASSDWGLGNTIYF
>TRBJ2-1|.|TRBV30|.
TGTGCCCTGGAAGGGGGGGACTCTTACAATGAGCAGTTCTTC
CALEGGDSYNEQFF
>TRBJ2-1|TRBD1|TRBV9|.
TGTGCCAGCAGCCCCTACGGACAGGATGAGGGACACCAGTTCTTC
CASSPYGQDEGHQFF